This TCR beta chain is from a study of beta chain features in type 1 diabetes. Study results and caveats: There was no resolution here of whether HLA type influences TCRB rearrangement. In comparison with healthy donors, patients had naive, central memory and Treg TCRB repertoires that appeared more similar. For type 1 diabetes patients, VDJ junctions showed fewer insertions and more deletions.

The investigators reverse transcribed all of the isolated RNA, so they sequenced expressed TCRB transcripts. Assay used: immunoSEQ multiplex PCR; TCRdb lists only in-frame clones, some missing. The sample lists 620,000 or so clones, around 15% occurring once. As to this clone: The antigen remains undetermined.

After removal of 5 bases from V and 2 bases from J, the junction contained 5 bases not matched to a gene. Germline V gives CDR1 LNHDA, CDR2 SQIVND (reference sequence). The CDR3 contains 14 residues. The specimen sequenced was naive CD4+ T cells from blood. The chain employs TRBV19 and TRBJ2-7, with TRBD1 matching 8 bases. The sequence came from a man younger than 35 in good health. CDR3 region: CASSQDRDTYEQYF. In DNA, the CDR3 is TGTGCCAGTAGTCAGGACAGGGACACCTACGAGCAGTACTTC.